This T cell receptor (beta chain) was identified during a study of blood T cell repertoires in COVID-19. Background on the study: T cells, B-cell-depleted T cells, or PBMCs supplied cDNA or gDNA.

Clones were read by immunoSEQ multiplex PCR, and TCRdb kept only the in-frame ones, dropping some. This sample carries a few hundred thousand clones, 84% of them seen once, and the ten largest clones take 8% to 9.5%. In germline, CDR1 is LGHDT, CDR2 YNNKEL (reference sequence). V was pared by 3 bases and J by 7 bases, with 10 bases of the junction left unmatched. The CDR3 consists of 16 residues. Sequencing was performed on peripheral blood. The genes are TRBV3-1 (or the pseudogene TRBV3-2) and TRBJ2-1, with 9 bases lining up with TRBD2. This clonotype was sampled from a human donor in a cohort sampled during active COVID-19. CDR3 sequence: CASSQATSGGTNEQFF. For the CDR3, the DNA is TGTGCCAGCAGCCAGGCGACCAGCGGGGGGACTAATGAGCAGTTCTTC.